These 27 T cell receptor beta chains came from one sample sequenced in a study of T cell responses to AZD1222 COVID-19 vaccine. TCRdb's copy holds only in-frame clones and misses some; the assay was immunoSEQ multiplex PCR. The profile shows 170,000 or so clones, around nine tenths of them singletons. Source: peripheral blood, taken on day 0 of AZD1222 vaccination. These receptors came from an adult in good health.

The chain has TRBV10-3 and TRBJ1-5; D ambiguous. The CDR3 spans 12 residues. V was trimmed by 1 base and J by 4 bases, leaving 2 bases between them. CDR1 is ENHRY, CDR2 SYGVKD, per germline. This CDR3 reads CAISELNQPQHF. The CDR3 DNA reads TGTGCCATCAGTGAGTTAAATCAGCCCCAGCATTTT.

This chain links TRBV7-6 with TRBJ2-5, with D uncertain. This CDR3 has 13 residues. CDR1 is SGHVS, CDR2 FNYEAQ, per germline. V lost 1 base and J lost 0, with 3 bases in between. CDR3 coding DNA: TGTGCCAGCAGCTTAGGAAACCAAGAGACCCAGTACTTC. Its protein product is CASSLGNQETQYF. Full variable domain (remainder filled in from reference TRBV7-6 and TRBJ2-5): GAGVSQSPRYKVTKRGQDVALRCDPISGHVSLYWYRQALGQGPEFLTYFNYEAQQDKSGLPNDRFSAERPEGSISTLTIQRTEQRDSAMYRCASSLGNQETQYFGPGTRLLVL.

The V gene is TRBV5-1, the J gene TRBJ2-1; 11 nucleotides agree with TRBD2. The CDR3 has 15 residues. Germline lookup yields CDR1 SGHRS and CDR2 YFSETQ. The V gene end was trimmed by 5 bases and the J gene end by 5 bases; junction bases not matched to a gene: 6. CDR3 in amino acids: CASRTVTSGNNEQFF. CDR3 nucleotides: TGCGCCAGCAGGACAGTGACTAGCGGGAACAATGAGCAGTTCTTC.

This chain links TRBV16 with TRBJ2-3, with 8 bases identical to TRBD1. This CDR3 comprises 17 residues. Looked up from germline, CDR1 is KGHSY and CDR2 is FQNENV. J lost 6 bases, V lost 3 bases, and 14 bases had no gene match. In DNA, the CDR3 is TGTGCCAGCAGCCACCGTAGGACAGGGCTTATCGGGGATACGCAGTATTTT. It yields the protein CASSHRRTGLIGDTQYF.

V is TRBV18 and J is TRBJ2-3; D is unresolved. CDR3 length equals 15 residues. CDR1 is KGHSH, CDR2 LQKENI, per germline. V was trimmed by 3 bases and J by 0 bases, leaving 10 bases between them. CDR3 protein: CASSPSLSSTDTQYF. The CDR3 nucleotides are TGTGCCAGCTCACCTTCGCTTTCTAGCACAGATACGCAGTATTTT. Looking up the rest from reference TRBV18 and TRBJ2-3 gives the full variable domain: NAGVMQNPRHLVRRRGQEARLRCSPMKGHSHVYWYRQLPEEGLKFMVYLQKENIIDESGMPKERFSAEFPKEGPSILRIQQVVRGDSAAYFCASSPSLSSTDTQYFGPGTRLTVL.

Turning to this clone: A read error may produce the germline difference seen at one junction end. The genes are TRBV7-7 and TRBJ2-3; D unresolved. Germline V lookup: CDR1 SSHAT, CDR2 FNYEAQ (reference sequence). The CDR3 covers 13 residues. Here the CDR3 DNA reads TGTGCTAGCAGCTTAGATCGGTCAGATACGCAGTATTTT. This translates into CASSLDRSDTQYF.

The rearrangement joins TRBV7-3 to TRBJ2-5, with D maybe TRBD2 (6 bases). V lost 5 bases and J 7 bases, leaving 14 bases between the germline ends. Germline values: CDR1 SGHTA, CDR2 FQGTGA. This CDR3 has 13 amino acids. CDR3 residues: CASSQTDGGTQYF. CDR3 sequence (DNA): TGTGCCAGCAGCCAGACGGACGGGGGGACCCAGTACTTC.

In its sample, this clone was seen once. The V and J genes are TRBV4-2 and TRBJ1-1, with D unresolved. Trimming left V 0 bases short and J 4 bases short, with 9 bases between. There are 14 residues in the CDR3. Looked up from germline, CDR1 is LGHNA and CDR2 is YNFKEQ. The CDR3 region is CASSQDYSLTEAFF. In DNA form, the CDR3 reads TGTGCCAGCAGCCAAGATTACAGCCTCACTGAAGCTTTCTTT.

This clone was seen only once. The chain uses TRBV20-1 and TRBJ1-1; 7 bases fit TRBD1. Germline lookup yields CDR1 DFQATT and CDR2 SNEGSKA (reference sequence). The CDR3 has 15 amino acids. Trimming cost V 3 bases and J 6 bases; bases outside gene matches: 13. The CDR3 region has the DNA TGCAGTGCTAGTAGTGGGAGAGGGGGCCTCGCTGAAGCTTTCTTT. This translates into CSASSGRGGLAEAFF.

This rearrangement joins TRBV19 to TRBJ1-2; D unresolved. CDR3 size: 13 residues. Germline CDR1 is LNHDA and CDR2 is SQIVND (reference sequence). V gave up 7 bases and J gave up 4 bases, with 13 bases separating them. The CDR3 loop is CASMPSPFYGYTF. The CDR3 bases are TGTGCCAGTATGCCGAGTCCTTTCTATGGCTACACCTTC.

The chain employs TRBV5-1 and TRBJ2-1; 8 positions agree with TRBD2. Trimming cost V 3 bases and J 7 bases; bases outside gene matches: 9. The germline V gene encodes CDR1 SGHRS and CDR2 YFSETQ. This CDR3 is 15 amino acids long. Here the CDR3 reads CASSYGTRPENEQFF. DNA for the CDR3: TGCGCCAGCAGCTACGGGACTAGGCCTGAAAATGAGCAGTTCTTC.

This chain uses TRBV5-6 with TRBJ1-4, with D maybe TRBD1 (5 bases). Trimming shortened V by 0 bases and J by 5 bases, and 14 bases separated the two germline ends. Germline-derived CDR1 and CDR2 are SGHDT and YYEEEE. The length of the CDR3 is 16 residues. Written as DNA, the CDR3 is TGTGCCAGCAGCTTGGGGGACTCATGGGGGAATGAAAAACTGTTTTTT. This sequence encodes CASSLGDSWGNEKLFF.

The rearrangement links TRBV5-4 to TRBJ2-3; 9 bases match TRBD1. CDR1 and CDR2 (germline): SGHNT, YYREEE (reference sequence). V shed 3 bases, J shed 0 bases, and the junction held 5 bases outside the gene matches. The CDR3 has 16 residues. In DNA, the CDR3 is TGTGCCAGCAGCTGGGGACAGGGCCTTAGCACAGATACGCAGTATTTT. This translates into CASSWGQGLSTDTQYF.

V is TRBV10-1 and J is TRBJ2-2, with D uncertain. Per germline, CDR1 WNHNN and CDR2 SYGVQD (reference sequence). Trimming removed 7 bases from V and 2 bases from J, with 11 bases in between. The CDR3 is made up of 14 amino acids. CDR3 region: CASNLQANTGELFF. CDR3 DNA sequence: TGCGCCAGCAACCTACAAGCCAACACCGGGGAGCTGTTTTTT.

V is TRBV4-3 and J is TRBJ2-3; D not certain. The CDR3 runs 13 residues. The germline CDR1 and CDR2 sequences are LGHNA and YSLEER. V lost 0 bases to trimming and J lost 6 bases, with 7 bases between them. The CDR3 loop is CASSQDDGDTQYF. Here the CDR3 DNA reads TGCGCCAGCAGCCAAGATGATGGCGATACGCAGTATTTT.

V and J are TRBV12-3 or TRBV12-4 and TRBJ1-1, with D uncertain. Trimming removed 7 bases at V and 0 bases at J, with 6 bases between. The CDR3 runs 12 residues. CDR3 residues: CASTAMNTEAFF. The CDR3 DNA reads as TGTGCCAGCACGGCCATGAACACTGAAGCTTTCTTT.

The chain combines TRBV5-4 with TRBJ2-2, with 8 bases aligning to TRBD1. Germline V gene data show CDR1 as SGHNT and CDR2 as YYREEE (reference sequence). The J segment lost 5 bases and the V segment lost 1 base, leaving 10 bases of the junction unmatched. This CDR3 comprises 17 residues. CDR3 sequence: CASSLPGQAKRTGELFF. The CDR3 DNA reads TGTGCCAGCAGCTTGCCGGGACAGGCAAAGCGTACCGGGGAGCTGTTTTTT.

The chain is built from TRBV5-4 and TRBJ1-1; tentatively, D is TRBD1 (5 bases). This CDR3 has 14 residues. The germline V and J ends were trimmed by 2 bases and 1 base, with 9 bases remaining between them. Germline values: CDR1 SGHNT, CDR2 YYREEE (reference sequence). The CDR3 reads CASSFWTRNTEAFF. The CDR3 DNA follows: TGTGCCAGCAGCTTTTGGACACGGAACACTGAAGCTTTCTTT.

This chain uses TRBV5-4 with TRBJ2-7, with TRBD1 identical over 11 bases. V trimming: 2 bases; J trimming: 3 bases; junction bases outside the gene matches: 4. Germline loops: CDR1 SGHNT, CDR2 YYREEE (reference sequence). The CDR3 extends over 15 amino acids. The CDR3 region has the DNA TGTGCCAGCAGCTTTCCGGGACAGGGGGACTACGAGCAGTACTTC. Protein sequence: CASSFPGQGDYEQYF. The variable domain in full, completed from reference TRBV5-4 and TRBJ2-7, reads ETGVTQSPTHLIKTRGQQVTLRCSSQSGHNTVSWYQQALGQGPQFIFQYYREEENGRGNFPPRFSGLQFPNYSSELNVNALELDDSALYLCASSFPGQGDYEQYFGPGTRLTVT.

This chain links TRBV5-4 with TRBJ1-1; 10 bases align to TRBD1. Looked up from germline, CDR1 is SGHNT and CDR2 is YYREEE (reference sequence). This CDR3 spans 15 amino acids. V dropped 7 bases and J dropped 7; count of bases not matched to a gene: 13. This chain's CDR3 is CASGFGAGTGDEAFF. In DNA, the CDR3 is TGTGCCAGCGGTTTCGGAGCCGGGACAGGGGATGAAGCTTTCTTT.

This chain joins TRBV3-1 (or the pseudogene TRBV3-2) and TRBJ1-2; a possible D gene is TRBD1 (5 bases). The CDR3 spans 14 residues. In germline, CDR1 is LGHDT, CDR2 YNNKEL (reference sequence). V was cut by 2 bases and J by 2 bases, with 9 bases left in between. The CDR3, as DNA: TGTGCCAGCAGCCAATGGGGGGAAAACTATGGCTACACCTTC. The encoded protein is CASSQWGENYGYTF.

The chain links TRBV6-2 or TRBV6-3 to TRBJ1-1; D is uncertain. Germline CDR1 and CDR2: MNHEY and SVGEGT. The CDR3 is made up of 17 amino acids. V shed 5 bases and J shed 1 base, with 20 bases lying between them. CDR3 protein: CASSHPREGQANTEAFF. In nucleotides, the CDR3 is TGTGCCAGCAGTCACCCGCGTGAGGGTCAGGCGAACACTGAAGCTTTCTTT.

The genes are TRBV30 and TRBJ1-6; the D gene is possibly TRBD1 (5 bases). V gave up 3 bases and J gave up 8 bases, with 11 bases separating them. This CDR3 has 13 amino acids. CDR1 is GTSNPN and CDR2 is SVGIG in the germline V gene (reference sequence). The CDR3 reads CAWSGREHSPLHF. CDR3 nucleotides: TGTGCCTGGAGCGGCAGGGAGCATTCACCCCTCCACTTT.

The V call is TRBV6-5, the J call TRBJ1-4; 7 positions agree with TRBD1. The CDR3 loop spans 15 amino acids. V lost 4 bases, J lost 7 bases, and 9 bases stayed unmatched. Germline CDR1 reads MNHEY; CDR2 reads SVGAGI. The CDR3 sequence: CASSSSTGVVEKLFF. The CDR3 DNA reads as TGTGCCAGCAGTTCGTCTACAGGGGTGGTTGAAAAACTGTTTTTT.

This clone was recorded once. The chain links TRBV7-2 to TRBJ1-5, with D possibly being TRBD1 (6 bases). Per the germline V gene, CDR1 is SGHTA and CDR2 is FQGNSA. The CDR3 has 14 amino acids. The V gene lost 3 bases and the J gene lost 0 bases, with 6 bases spanning the gap. CDR3 region: CASSLGASNQPQHF. As DNA, the CDR3 is TGTGCCAGCAGCTTGGGGGCTAGCAATCAGCCCCAGCATTTT.

The V gene is TRBV11-2, the J gene TRBJ2-1, with D perhaps matching TRBD2 (5 bases). The germline gives CDR1 SGHAT, CDR2 FQNNGV. V was clipped by 5 bases and J by 6 bases, with 20 bases between them. The CDR3 covers 16 residues. CDR3 coding DNA: TGTGCCAGCAGCCGCCCTCTCGAGGGCTTGCTCAATGAGCAGTTCTTC. Translating gives CASSRPLEGLLNEQFF.

The chain couples TRBV19 to TRBJ2-7; D may match TRBD1 or TRBD2 (5 bases each). The CDR3 covers 14 residues. Germline V CDR1 and CDR2: LNHDA, SQIVND (reference sequence). V was clipped by 3 bases and J by 3 bases, with 12 bases between them. DNA of the CDR3: TGTGCCAGTAGTATCCGAGAGGGGAGCTACGAGCAGTACTTC. Protein: CASSIREGSYEQYF.